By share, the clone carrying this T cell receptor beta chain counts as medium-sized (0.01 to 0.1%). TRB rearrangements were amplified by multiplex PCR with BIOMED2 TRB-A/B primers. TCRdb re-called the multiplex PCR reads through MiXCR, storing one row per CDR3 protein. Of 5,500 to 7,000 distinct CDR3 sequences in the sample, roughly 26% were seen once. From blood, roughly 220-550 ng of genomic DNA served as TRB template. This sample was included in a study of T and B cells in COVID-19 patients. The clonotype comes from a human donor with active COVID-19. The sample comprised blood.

The CDR3, as DNA: TGTGCCAGCAGTTACCCACCAGACAGGGCCACAGATACGCAGTATTTT. Translated: CASSYPPDRATDTQYF. The chain couples TRBV6-6 to TRBJ2-3; TRBD1 aligns across 7 bases. The CDR3 length is 16 residues. V gave up 2 bases and J gave up 2 bases; unmatched junction bases: 7. Per the germline V gene, CDR1 is MNHNY and CDR2 is SVGAGI (reference sequence).